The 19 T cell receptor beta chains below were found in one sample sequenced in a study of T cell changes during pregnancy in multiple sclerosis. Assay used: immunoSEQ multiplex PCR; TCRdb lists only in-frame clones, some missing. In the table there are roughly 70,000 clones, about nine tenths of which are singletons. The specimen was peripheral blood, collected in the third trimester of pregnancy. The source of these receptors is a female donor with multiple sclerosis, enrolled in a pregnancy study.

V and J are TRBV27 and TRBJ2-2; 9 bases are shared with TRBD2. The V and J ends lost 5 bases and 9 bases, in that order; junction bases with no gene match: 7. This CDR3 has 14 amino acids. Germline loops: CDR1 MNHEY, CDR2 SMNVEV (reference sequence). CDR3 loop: CASSTPGTSRELFF. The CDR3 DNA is TGTGCCAGCAGTACGCCCGGGACTAGCCGGGAGCTGTTTTTT.

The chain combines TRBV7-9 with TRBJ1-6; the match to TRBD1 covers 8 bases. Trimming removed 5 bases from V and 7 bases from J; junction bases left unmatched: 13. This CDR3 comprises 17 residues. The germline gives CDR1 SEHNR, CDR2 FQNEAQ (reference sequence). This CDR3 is CASSTEQGVGRNSPLHF. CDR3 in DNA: TGTGCCAGCAGCACTGAACAGGGGGTGGGGAGAAATTCACCCCTCCACTTT.

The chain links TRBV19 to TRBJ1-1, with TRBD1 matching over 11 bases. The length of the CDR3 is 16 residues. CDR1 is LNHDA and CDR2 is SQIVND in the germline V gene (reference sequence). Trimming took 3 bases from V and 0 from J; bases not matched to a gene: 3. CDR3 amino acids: CASSIGQGAVNTEAFF. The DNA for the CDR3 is TGTGCCAGTAGTATTGGACAGGGGGCGGTGAACACTGAAGCTTTCTTT.

CDR3 residues: CASSLAAGNQPQHF. The CDR3 DNA reads as TGTGCCAGCAGCCTGGCGGCCGGCAATCAGCCCCAGCATTTT. The rearrangement joins TRBV7-9 to TRBJ1-5; D unresolved. Germline values: CDR1 SEHNR, CDR2 FQNEAQ (reference sequence). V gave up 5 bases and J gave up 2 bases, with 10 bases separating them. This CDR3 spans 14 amino acids.

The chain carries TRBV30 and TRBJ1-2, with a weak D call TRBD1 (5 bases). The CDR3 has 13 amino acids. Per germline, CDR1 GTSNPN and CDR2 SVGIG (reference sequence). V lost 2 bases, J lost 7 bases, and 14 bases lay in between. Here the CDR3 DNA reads TGTGCCTGGAGTAAAAATCCAGGGTCTGGCTACACCTTC. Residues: CAWSKNPGSGYTF.

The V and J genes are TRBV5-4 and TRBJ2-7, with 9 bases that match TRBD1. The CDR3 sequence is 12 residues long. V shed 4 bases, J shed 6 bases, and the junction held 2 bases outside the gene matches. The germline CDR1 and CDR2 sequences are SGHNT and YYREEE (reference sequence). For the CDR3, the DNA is TGTGCCAGCAGCAAGACAGGGGGCGAGCAGTACTTC. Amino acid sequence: CASSKTGGEQYF.

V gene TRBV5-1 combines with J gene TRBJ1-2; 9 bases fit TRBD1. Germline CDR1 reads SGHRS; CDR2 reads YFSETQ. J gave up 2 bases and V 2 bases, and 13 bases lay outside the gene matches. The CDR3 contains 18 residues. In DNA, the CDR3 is TGCGCCAGCAGCTTAAGAATCCGGGACAGGGATCTGAACTATGGCTACACCTTC. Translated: CASSLRIRDRDLNYGYTF.

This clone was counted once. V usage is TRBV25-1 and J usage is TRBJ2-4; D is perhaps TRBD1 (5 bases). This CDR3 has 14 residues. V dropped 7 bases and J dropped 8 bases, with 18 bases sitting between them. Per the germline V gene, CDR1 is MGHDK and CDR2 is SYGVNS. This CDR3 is CASMGWGLGDIQYF. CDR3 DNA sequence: TGTGCCAGCATGGGATGGGGCCTGGGTGACATTCAGTACTTC.

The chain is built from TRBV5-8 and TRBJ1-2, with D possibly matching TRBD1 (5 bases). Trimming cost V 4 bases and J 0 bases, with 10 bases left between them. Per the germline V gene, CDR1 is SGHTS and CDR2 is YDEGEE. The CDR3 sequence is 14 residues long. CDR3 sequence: CASSLEGTNYGYTF. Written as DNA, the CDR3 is TGTGCCAGCAGCCTGGAGGGGACTAACTATGGCTACACCTTC.

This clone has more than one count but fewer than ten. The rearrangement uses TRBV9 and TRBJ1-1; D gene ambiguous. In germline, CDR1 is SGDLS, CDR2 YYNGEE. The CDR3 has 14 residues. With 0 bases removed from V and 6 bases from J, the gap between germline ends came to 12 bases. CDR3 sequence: CASSVAWEGAEAFF. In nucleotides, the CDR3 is TGTGCCAGCAGCGTAGCTTGGGAGGGAGCTGAAGCTTTCTTT.

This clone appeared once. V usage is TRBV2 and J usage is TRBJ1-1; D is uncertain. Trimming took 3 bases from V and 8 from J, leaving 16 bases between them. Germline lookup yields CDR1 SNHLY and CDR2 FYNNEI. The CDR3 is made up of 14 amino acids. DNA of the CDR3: TGTGCCAGCAGTGATCCTAGGTGGCCGGCCGAAGCTTTCTTT. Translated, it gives CASSDPRWPAEAFF.

The CDR3 reads CAWRRGGGAKTQYF. The CDR3 bases are TGTGCCTGGAGACGGGGCGGGGGGGCGAAGACCCAGTACTTC. This rearrangement joins TRBV30 to TRBJ2-5; 9 nucleotides agree with TRBD2. From germline, CDR1 is GTSNPN and CDR2 SVGIG (reference sequence). The CDR3 has 14 residues. Germline trimming cut 3 bases from V and 6 bases from J; bases unmatched to any gene: 8.

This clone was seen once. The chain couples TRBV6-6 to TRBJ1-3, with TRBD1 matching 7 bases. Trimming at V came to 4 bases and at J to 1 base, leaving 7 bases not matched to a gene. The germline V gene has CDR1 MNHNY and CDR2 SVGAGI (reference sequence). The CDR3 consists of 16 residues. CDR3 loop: CASSSDRPFSGNTIYF. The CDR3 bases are TGTGCCAGCAGTTCGGACAGGCCTTTTTCTGGAAACACCATATATTTT.

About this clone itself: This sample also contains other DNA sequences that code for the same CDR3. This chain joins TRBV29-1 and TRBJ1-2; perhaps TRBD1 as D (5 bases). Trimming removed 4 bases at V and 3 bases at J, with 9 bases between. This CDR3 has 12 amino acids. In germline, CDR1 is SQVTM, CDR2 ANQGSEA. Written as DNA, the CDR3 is TGCAGCGTTGGGGGGGGGTACTATGGCTACACCTTC. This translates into CSVGGGYYGYTF.

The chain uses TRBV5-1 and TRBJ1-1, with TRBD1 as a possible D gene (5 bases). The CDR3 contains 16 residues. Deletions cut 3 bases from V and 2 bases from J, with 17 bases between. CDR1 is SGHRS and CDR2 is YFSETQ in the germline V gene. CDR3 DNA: TGCGCCAGCAGCTCCCTTACGCAGGGACTTAACACTGAAGCTTTCTTT. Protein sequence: CASSSLTQGLNTEAFF.

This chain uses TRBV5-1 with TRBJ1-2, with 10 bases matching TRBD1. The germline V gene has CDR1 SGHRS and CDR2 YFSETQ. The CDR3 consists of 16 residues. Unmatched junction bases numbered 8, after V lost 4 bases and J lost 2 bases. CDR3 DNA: TGCGCCAGCAGCATCGCGGGACAGGGGCAAAACTATGGCTACACCTTC. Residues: CASSIAGQGQNYGYTF.

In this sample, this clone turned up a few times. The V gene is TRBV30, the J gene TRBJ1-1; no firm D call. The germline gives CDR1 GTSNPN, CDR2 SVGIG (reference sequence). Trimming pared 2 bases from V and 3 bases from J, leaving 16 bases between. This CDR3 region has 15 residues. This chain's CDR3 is CAWSYSYGEDTEAFF. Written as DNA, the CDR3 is TGTGCCTGGAGTTACTCCTACGGGGAGGACACTGAAGCTTTCTTT.

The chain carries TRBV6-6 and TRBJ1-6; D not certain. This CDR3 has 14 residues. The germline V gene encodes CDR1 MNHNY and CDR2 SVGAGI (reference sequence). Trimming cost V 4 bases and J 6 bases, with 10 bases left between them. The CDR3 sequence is CASSFRLSNSPLHF. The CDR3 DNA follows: TGTGCCAGCAGTTTTCGGTTGTCTAATTCACCCCTCCACTTT.

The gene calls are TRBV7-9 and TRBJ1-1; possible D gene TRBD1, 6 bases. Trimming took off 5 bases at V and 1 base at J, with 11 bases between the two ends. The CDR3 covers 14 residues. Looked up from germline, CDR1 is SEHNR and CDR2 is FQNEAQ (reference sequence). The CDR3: CASSTPGENTEAFF. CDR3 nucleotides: TGTGCCAGCAGCACGCCAGGGGAGAACACTGAAGCTTTCTTT.